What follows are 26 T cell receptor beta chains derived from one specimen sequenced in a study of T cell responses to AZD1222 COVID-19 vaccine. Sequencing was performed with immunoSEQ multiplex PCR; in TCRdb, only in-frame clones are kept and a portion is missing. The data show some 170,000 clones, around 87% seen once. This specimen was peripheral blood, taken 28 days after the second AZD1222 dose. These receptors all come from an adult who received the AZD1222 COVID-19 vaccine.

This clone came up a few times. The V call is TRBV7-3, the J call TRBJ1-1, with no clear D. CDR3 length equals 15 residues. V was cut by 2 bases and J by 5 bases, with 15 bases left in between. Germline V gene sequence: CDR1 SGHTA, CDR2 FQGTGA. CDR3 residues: CASSLLDGRATEAFF. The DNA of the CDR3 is TGTGCCAGCAGCTTACTCGACGGAAGGGCGACTGAAGCTTTCTTT.

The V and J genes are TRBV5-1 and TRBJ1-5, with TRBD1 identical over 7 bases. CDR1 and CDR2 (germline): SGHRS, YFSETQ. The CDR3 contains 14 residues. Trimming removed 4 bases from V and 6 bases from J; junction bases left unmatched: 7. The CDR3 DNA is TGCGCCAGCAGCCCCGGGACAGCGCCTCAGCCCCAGCATTTT. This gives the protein CASSPGTAPQPQHF.

CDR3 nucleotide sequence: TGTGCCAGCAGCCGAAAGCTAATAATTGTAGGGGAGGGCTACACCTTC. It is translated as CASSRKLIIVGEGYTF. The chain joins TRBV3-1 (or the pseudogene TRBV3-2) to TRBJ1-2, with D tentatively TRBD1 (5 bases). The germline V and J ends were trimmed by 4 bases and 8 bases, with 23 bases remaining between them. The germline V gene has CDR1 LGHDT and CDR2 YNNKEL (reference sequence). This CDR3 has 16 residues.

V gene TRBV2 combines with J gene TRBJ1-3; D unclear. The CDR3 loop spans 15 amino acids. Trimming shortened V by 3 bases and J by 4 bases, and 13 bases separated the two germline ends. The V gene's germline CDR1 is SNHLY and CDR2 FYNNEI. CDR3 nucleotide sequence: TGTGCCAGCAGTGACAGAGGAGGTCCCGGAAACACCATATATTTT. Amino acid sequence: CASSDRGGPGNTIYF.

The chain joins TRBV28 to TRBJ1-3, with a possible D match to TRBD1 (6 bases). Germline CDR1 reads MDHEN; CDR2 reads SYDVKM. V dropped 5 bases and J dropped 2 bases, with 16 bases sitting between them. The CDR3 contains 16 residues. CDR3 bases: TGTGCCAGCAGTCCTACGCCCGGGACACCTGGAAACACCATATATTTT. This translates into CASSPTPGTPGNTIYF.

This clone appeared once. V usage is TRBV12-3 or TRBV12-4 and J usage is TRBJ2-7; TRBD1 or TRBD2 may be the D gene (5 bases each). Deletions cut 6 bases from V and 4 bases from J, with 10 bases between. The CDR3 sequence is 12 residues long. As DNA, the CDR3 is TGTGCCAGCAGACGGGACGGGTACGAGCAGTACTTC. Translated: CASRRDGYEQYF.

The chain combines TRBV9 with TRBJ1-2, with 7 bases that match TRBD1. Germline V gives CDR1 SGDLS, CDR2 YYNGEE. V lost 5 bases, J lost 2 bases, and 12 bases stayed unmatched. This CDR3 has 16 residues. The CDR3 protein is CASSLASGGGNYGYTF. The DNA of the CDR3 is TGTGCCAGCAGTCTTGCTTCAGGGGGTGGGAACTATGGCTACACCTTC.

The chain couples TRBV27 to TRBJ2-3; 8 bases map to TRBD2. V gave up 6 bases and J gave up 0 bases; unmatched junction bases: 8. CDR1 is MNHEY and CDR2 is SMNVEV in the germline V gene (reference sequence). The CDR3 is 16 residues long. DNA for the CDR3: TGTGCCAGCAGACCCACTAGCGGAACTAGCACAGATACGCAGTATTTT. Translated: CASRPTSGTSTDTQYF.

The CDR3 region is CASSPGQVDYTF. CDR3 DNA: TGTGCCAGCAGCCCCGGACAGGTGGACTACACCTTC. The chain carries TRBV11-2 and TRBJ1-2, with 7 bases that match TRBD1. CDR3 length: 12 residues. V shed 5 bases, J shed 10 bases, and the junction held 7 bases outside the gene matches. Per germline, CDR1 SGHAT and CDR2 FQNNGV.

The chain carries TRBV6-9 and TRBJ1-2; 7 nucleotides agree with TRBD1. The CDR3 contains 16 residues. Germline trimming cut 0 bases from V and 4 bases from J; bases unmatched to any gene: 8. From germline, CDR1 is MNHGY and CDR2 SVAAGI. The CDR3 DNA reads TGTGCCAGCAGTTATTCCTTGGGACAGTTACTCTATGGCTACACCTTC. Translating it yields CASSYSLGQLLYGYTF.

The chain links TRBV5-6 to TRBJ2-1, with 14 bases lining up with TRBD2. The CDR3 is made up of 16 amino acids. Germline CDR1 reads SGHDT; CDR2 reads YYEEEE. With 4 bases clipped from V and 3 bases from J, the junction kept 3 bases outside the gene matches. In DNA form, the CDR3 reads TGTGCCAGCAGCCGACTAGCGGGGGGGTTCTACAATGAGCAGTTCTTC. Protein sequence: CASSRLAGGFYNEQFF.

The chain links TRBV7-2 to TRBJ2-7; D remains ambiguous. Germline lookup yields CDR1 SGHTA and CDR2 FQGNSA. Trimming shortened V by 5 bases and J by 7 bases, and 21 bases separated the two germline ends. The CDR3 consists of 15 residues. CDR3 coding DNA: TGTGCCAGCAGCCCCCACGGCCCACAGTTTGGAGAGCAGTACTTC. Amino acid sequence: CASSPHGPQFGEQYF.

For the CDR3, the DNA is TGTGCCAGCAGCTTGTACGGGGTCTGGTCACCCCTCCACTTT. Its protein product is CASSLYGVWSPLHF. The chain employs TRBV5-4 and TRBJ1-6; D is undetermined. Germline V gene sequence: CDR1 SGHNT, CDR2 YYREEE (reference sequence). The CDR3 totals 14 residues. Deletions cut 1 base from V and 10 bases from J, with 12 bases between.

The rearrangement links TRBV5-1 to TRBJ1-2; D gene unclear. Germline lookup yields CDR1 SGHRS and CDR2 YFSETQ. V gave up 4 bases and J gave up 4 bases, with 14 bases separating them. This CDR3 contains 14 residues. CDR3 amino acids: CASSPGLSSYGYTF. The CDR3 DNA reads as TGCGCCAGCAGCCCCGGACTGTCTTCCTATGGCTACACCTTC.

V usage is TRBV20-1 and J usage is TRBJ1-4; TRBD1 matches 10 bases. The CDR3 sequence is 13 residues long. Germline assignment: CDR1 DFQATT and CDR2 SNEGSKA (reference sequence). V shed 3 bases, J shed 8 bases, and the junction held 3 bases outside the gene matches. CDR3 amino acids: CSASQGQGEKLFF. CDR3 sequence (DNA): TGCAGTGCTAGTCAGGGACAGGGGGAAAAACTGTTTTTT.

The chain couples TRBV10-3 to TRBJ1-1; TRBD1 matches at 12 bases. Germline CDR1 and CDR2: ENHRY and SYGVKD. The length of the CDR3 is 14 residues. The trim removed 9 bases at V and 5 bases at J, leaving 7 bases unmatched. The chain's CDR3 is CAIRDRGRETEAFF. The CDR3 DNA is TGTGCCATTCGGGACAGGGGGCGCGAGACTGAAGCTTTCTTT.

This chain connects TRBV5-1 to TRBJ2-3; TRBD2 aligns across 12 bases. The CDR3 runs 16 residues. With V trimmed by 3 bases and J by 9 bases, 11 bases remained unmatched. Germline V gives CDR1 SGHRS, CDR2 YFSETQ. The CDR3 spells CASSSQLAGGPGTQYF. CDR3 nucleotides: TGCGCCAGCAGCTCGCAACTAGCGGGGGGACCGGGGACGCAGTATTTT.

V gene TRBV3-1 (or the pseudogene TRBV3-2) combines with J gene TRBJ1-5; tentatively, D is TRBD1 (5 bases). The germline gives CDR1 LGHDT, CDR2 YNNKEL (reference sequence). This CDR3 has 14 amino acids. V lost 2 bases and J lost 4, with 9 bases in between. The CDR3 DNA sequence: TGTGCCAGCAGCCAAAGACAGCTGAATCAGCCCCAGCATTTT. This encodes CASSQRQLNQPQHF.

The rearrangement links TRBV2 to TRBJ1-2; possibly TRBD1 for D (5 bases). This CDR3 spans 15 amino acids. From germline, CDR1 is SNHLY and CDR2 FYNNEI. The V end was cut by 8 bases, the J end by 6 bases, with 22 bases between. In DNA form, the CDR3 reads TGTGCCAGCGGTAATACAGGACACTTAGCACATGGCTACACCTTC. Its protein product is CASGNTGHLAHGYTF.

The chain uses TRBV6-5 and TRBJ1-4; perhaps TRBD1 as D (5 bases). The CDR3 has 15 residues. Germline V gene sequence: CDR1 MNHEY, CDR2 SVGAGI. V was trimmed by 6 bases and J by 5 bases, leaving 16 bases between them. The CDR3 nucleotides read TGTGCCAGCAGAAGAGATGGGGCTTACAATGAAAAACTGTTTTTT. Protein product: CASRRDGAYNEKLFF.

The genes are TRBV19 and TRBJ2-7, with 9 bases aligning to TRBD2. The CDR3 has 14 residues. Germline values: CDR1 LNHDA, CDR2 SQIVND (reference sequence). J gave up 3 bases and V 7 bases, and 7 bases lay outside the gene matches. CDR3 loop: CASIEGLADYEQYF. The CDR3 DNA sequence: TGTGCCAGTATCGAGGGACTAGCCGACTACGAGCAGTACTTC.

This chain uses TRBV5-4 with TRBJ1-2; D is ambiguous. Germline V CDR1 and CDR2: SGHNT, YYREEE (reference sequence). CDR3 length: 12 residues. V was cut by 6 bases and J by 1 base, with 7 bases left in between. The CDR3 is CASTGFNYGYTF. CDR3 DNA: TGTGCCAGCACGGGTTTTAACTATGGCTACACCTTC.

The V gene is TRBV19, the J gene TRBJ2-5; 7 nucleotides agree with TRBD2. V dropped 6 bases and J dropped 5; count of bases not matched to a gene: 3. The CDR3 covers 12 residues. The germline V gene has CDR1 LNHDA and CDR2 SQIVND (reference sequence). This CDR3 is CASRGGLETQYF. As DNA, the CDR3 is TGTGCCAGTAGGGGGGGGTTGGAGACCCAGTACTTC.

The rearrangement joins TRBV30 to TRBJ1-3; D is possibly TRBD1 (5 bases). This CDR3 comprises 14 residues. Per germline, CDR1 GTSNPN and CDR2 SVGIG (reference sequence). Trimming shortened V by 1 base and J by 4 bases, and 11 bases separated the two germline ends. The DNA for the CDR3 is TGTGCCTGGAGTGGGGGGACGGCCGGAAACACCATATATTTT. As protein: CAWSGGTAGNTIYF.

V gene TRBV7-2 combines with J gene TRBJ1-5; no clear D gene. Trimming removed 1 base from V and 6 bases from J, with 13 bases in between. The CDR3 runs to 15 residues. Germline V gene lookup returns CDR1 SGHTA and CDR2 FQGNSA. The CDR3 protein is CASSLVGGPGQPQHF. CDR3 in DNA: TGTGCCAGCAGCTTAGTAGGAGGGCCGGGTCAGCCCCAGCATTTT.

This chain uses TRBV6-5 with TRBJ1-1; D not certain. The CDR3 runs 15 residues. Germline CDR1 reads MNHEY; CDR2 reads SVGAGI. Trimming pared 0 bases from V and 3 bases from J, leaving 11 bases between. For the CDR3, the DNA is TGTGCCAGCAGTTACTCGAAAGGTCTGGACACTGAAGCTTTCTTT. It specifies CASSYSKGLDTEAFF.